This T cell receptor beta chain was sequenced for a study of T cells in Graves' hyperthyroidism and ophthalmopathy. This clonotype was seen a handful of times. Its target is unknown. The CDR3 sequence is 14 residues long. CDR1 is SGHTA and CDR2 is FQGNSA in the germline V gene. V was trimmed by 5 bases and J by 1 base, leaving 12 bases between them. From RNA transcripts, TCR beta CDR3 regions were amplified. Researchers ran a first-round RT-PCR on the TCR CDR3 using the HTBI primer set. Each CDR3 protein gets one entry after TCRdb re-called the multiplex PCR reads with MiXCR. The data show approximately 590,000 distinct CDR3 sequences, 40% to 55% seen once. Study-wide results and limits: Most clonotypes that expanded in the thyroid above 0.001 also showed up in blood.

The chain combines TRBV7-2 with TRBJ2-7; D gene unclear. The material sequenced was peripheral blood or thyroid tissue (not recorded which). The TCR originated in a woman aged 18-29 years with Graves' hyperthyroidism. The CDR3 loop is CASSRRQYSYEQYF. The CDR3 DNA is TGTGCCAGCAGCCGTCGACAATATTCCTACGAGCAGTACTTC.